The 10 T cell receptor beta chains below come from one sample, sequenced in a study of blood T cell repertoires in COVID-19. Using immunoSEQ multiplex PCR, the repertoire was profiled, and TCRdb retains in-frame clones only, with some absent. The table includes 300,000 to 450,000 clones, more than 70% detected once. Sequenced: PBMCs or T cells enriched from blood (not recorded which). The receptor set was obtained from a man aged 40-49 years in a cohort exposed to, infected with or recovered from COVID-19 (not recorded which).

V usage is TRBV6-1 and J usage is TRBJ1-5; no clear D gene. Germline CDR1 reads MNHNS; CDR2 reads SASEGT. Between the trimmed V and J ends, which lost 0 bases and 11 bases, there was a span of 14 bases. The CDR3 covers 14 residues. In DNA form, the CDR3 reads TGTGCCAGCAGTGAAGCGGGCAAGGCTTTGTCCCAGCATTTT. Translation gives CASSEAGKALSQHF.

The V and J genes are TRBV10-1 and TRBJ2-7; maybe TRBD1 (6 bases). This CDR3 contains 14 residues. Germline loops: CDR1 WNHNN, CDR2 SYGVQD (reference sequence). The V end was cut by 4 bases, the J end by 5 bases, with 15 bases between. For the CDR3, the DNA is TGCGCCAGCAGTGCGAACAGGGTGGGCCACGAGCAGTACTTC. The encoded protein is CASSANRVGHEQYF.

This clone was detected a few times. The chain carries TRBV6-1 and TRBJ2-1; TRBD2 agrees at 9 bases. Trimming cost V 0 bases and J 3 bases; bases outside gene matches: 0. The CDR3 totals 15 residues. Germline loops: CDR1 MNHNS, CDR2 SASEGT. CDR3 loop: CASSEASGSYNEQFF. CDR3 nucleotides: TGTGCCAGCAGTGAAGCTAGCGGGAGCTACAATGAGCAGTTCTTC.

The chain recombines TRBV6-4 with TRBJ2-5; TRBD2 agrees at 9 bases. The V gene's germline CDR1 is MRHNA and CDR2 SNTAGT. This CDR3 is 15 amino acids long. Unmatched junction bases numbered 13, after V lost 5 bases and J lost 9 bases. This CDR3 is CASSKEAGGPVAQYF. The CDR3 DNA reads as TGTGCCAGCAGTAAAGAAGCGGGAGGCCCAGTGGCCCAGTACTTC.

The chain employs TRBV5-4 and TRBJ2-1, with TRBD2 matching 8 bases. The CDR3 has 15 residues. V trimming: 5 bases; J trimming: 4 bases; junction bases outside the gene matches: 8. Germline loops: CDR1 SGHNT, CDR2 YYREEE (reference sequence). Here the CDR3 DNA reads TGTGCCAGCAGTACAAGCGGGAGTATGTACAATGAGCAGTTCTTC. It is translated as CASSTSGSMYNEQFF.

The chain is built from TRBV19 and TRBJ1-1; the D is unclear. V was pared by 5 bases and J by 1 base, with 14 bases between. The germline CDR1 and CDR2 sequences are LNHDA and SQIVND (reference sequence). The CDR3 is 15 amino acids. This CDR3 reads CASSSAANKNTEAFF. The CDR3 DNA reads TGTGCCAGTAGTTCCGCGGCTAACAAGAACACTGAAGCTTTCTTT.

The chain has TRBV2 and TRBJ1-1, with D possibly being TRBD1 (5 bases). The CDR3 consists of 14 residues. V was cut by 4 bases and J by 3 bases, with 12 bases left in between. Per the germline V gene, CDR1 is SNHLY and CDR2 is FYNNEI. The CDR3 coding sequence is TGTGCCAGCAGTGCTCAGGACACCTACACTGAAGCTTTCTTT. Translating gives CASSAQDTYTEAFF.

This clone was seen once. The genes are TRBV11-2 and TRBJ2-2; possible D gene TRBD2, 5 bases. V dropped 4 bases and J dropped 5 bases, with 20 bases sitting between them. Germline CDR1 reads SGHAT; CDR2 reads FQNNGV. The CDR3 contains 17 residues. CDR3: CASSSLTGGEGTGELFF. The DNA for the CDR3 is TGTGCCAGCAGCTCCCTCACGGGCGGAGAGGGTACCGGGGAGCTGTTTTTT.

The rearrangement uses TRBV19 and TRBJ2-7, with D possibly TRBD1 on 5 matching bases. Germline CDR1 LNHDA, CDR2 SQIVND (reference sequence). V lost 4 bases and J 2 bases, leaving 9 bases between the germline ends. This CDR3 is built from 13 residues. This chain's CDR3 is CASSRTKPYEQYF. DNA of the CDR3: TGTGCCAGTAGTAGGACAAAACCCTACGAGCAGTACTTC. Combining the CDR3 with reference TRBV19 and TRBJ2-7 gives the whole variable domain DGGITQSPKYLFRKEGQNVTLSCEQNLNHDAMYWYRQDPGQGLRLIYYSQIVNDFQKGDIAEGYSVSREKKESFPLTVTSAQKNPTAFYLCASSRTKPYEQYFGPGTRLTVT.

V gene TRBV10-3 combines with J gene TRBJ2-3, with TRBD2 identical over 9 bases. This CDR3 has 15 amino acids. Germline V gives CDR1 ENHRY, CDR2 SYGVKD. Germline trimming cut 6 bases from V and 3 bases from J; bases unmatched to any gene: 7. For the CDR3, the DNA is TGTGCCATCAGAACACTAGCGGGCGGGACAGATACGCAGTATTTT. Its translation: CAIRTLAGGTDTQYF.